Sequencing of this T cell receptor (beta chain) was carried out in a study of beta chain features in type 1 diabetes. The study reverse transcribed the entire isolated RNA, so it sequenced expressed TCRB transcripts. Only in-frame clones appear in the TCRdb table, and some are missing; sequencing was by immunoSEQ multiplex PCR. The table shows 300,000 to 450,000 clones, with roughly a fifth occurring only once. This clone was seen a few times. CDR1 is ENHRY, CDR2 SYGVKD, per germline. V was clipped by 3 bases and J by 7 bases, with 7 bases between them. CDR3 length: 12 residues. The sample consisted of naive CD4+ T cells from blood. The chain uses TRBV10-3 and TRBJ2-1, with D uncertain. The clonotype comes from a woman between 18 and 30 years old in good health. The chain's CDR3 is CAISEEQNEQFF. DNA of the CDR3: TGTGCCATCAGTGAAGAACAAAATGAGCAGTTCTTC.